The text below deals with one T cell receptor beta chain. Its antigen remains unidentified. This specimen belongs to a study of OX40 agonist ivuxolimab in advanced cancers. Background on the study: With a range of 23 to 79, age averaged roughly 60 years, and around 83% were male. Study-wide results and limits: Certain nonresponders additionally had low normalized T-cell clonal expansion. With doses of 0.1 to 3.0 mg/kg, CD4+ and CD8+ blood T cells had undergone clonal expansion by week 6.

This CDR3 has 16 amino acids. Trimming stripped 5 bases from V and 0 bases from J, with 15 bases between. Looked up from germline, CDR1 is SGHTA and CDR2 is FQGTGA. The timepoints at which blood was sampled were baseline, cycle 4 day 1, and cycle 7 day 1. The repertoire was sequenced with immunoSEQ multiplex PCR; TCRdb's copy has only in-frame clones and lacks some. Of about 25,000 clones in the sample, 81% were seen once. The starting material was CD4+ or CD8+ T cells sorted from blood, obtained in a trial of the OX40 agonist ivuxolimab. This clonotype was sampled from an adult with an advanced solid tumor such as melanoma, head and neck, liver or kidney cancer. The chain links TRBV7-3 to TRBJ2-3; a weak D match, TRBD2 (6 bases). The CDR3 DNA sequence: TGTGCCAGCAGCACGACGGGACTCTCTAGCACAGATACGCAGTATTTT. Protein: CASSTTGLSSTDTQYF.